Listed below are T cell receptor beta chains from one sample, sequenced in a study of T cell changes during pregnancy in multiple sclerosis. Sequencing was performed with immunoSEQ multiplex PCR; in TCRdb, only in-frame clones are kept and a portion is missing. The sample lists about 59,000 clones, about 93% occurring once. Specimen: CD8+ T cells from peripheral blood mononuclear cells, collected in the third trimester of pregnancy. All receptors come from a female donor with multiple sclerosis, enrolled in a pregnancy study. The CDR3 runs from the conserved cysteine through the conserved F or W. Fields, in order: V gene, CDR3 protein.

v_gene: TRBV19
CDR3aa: CASSPGLITDTQYF

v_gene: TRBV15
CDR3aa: CATSTHRGETQYF

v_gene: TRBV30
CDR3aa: CAWSMVAGGSEQFF

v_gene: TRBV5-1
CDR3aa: CASRTGSTDTQYF

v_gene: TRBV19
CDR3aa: CASSSAPNSYNEQFF

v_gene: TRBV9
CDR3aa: CASSAWGEGPYEQYF

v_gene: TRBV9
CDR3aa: CASSVGTSGNNEQFF

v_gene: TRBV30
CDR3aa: CAWSVWTASGTNKITGELFF

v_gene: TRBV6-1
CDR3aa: CASSEGGQGDYYGYTF

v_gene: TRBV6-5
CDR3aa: CASSSLTSGIVNEQFF

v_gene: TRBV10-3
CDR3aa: CAINNRESNTEAFF

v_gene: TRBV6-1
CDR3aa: CASSDFDEQYF

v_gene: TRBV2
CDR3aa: CASSVAGWNEQFF

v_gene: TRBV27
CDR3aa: CASSSGASGSTDTQYF

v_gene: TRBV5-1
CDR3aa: CASSPGTSSLVYNEQFF

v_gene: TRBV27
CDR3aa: CASSLTADYGYTF

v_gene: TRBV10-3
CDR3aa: CAISDYGTANNEKLFF

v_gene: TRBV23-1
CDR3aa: CASSQSAQGKENYGYTF

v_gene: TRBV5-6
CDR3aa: CASSLSTGNQPQHF

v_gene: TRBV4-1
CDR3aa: CASSTGRGLTNEKLFF

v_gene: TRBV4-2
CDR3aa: CASSQESGMAGETQYF

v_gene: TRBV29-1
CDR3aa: CSVGGGSPYEQYF

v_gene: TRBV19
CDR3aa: CASSIRDSYYEQYF

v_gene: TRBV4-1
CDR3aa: CASSSFTGLYEQYF

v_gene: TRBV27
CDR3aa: CASSLSGTVYGYTF

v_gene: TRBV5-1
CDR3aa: CASSLEGQGMNYGYTF

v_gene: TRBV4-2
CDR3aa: CASRWTGTSGTDTQYF

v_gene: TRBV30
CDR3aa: CACATRVAEQYF

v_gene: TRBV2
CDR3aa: CASGDKAGELFF

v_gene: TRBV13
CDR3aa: CASSTLTTDTQYF

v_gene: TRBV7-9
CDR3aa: CASSFGGADHNFYEQYF

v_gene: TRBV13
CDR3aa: CASSSQILAGEASYTDTQYF

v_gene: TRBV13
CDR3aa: CASSSRLAAEETQYF

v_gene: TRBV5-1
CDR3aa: CASTITDLTGEAFF

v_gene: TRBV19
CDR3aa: CASSYIVRGHPAFF

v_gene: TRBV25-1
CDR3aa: CASSDYNTGELFF

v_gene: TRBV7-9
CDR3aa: CASSGGGNEKLFF

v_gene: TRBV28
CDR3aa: CASSVTGAGAEAFF

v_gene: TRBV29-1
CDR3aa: CSVPQGQSHGYTF

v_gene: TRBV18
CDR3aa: CASSLETGRNEQFF

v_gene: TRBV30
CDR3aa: CAWGEGTGVAGQTSEQYF